Listed below are T cell receptor beta chains from one sample, sequenced in a study of T cells in Graves' hyperthyroidism and ophthalmopathy. TCRdb recomputed calls from the multiplex PCR reads with MiXCR, one row per CDR3 protein. The data show about 400,000 distinct CDR3 sequences, with around an eighth seen just once and approximately 27% held by the top ten. Sequenced input: blood. The receptors were gathered from a man aged 45-65 years with Graves' ophthalmopathy. The CDR3 runs from the conserved cysteine through the conserved F or W. D genes are given only for firm matches. Expanded clones get a size class; other rows say once, few or many, or leave the size out.

v_call: TRBV19; clone_size: NA; d_call: TRBD2; j_call: TRBJ2-2; cdr3_nt: TGTGCCAGTATCTCTAGCGGGAGGCCCCAGGTCGGGGAGCTGTTTTTT; cdr3_aa: CASISSGRPQVGELFF
v_call: TRBV12-3/TRBV12-4; clone_size: many; d_call: NA; j_call: TRBJ2-5; cdr3_nt: TGTGCCAGCAGCTTAGCTGAGACCCAGTACTTC; cdr3_aa: CASSLAETQYF
v_call: TRBV12-3/TRBV12-4; clone_size: few; d_call: NA; j_call: TRBJ1-2; cdr3_nt: TGTGCCAGCAGTACATACAGGGACTATGGCTACACCTTC; cdr3_aa: CASSTYRDYGYTF
v_call: TRBV3-1; clone_size: many; d_call: NA; j_call: TRBJ2-2; cdr3_nt: TGTGCCAGCAGCCAAGGGCAGGATTCCGGGGAGCTGTTTTTT; cdr3_aa: CASSQGQDSGELFF
v_call: TRBV6-2/TRBV6-3; clone_size: many; d_call: NA; j_call: TRBJ2-1; cdr3_nt: TGTGCCAGCAGTTGGACGGGAAGCTCCTACAATGAGCAGTTCTTC; cdr3_aa: CASSWTGSSYNEQFF
v_call: TRBV6-1; clone_size: NA; d_call: NA; j_call: TRBJ1-2; cdr3_nt: TGTGCCAGCAGCCGAAGGGGCTCCAACCTCTATGGCTACACCTTC; cdr3_aa: CASSRRGSNLYGYTF
v_call: TRBV4-1; clone_size: NA; d_call: TRBD1; j_call: TRBJ2-7; cdr3_nt: TGCGCCAGCAGCCAAGATCGCCGGGACAGGGGCGGCCACGAGCAGTACTTC; cdr3_aa: CASSQDRRDRGGHEQYF
v_call: TRBV29-1; clone_size: NA; d_call: NA; j_call: TRBJ2-1; cdr3_nt: TGCAGCGTTGTAGGGGTCTACAATGAGCAGTTCTTC; cdr3_aa: CSVVGVYNEQFF
v_call: TRBV10-3; clone_size: few; d_call: TRBD2; j_call: TRBJ2-7; cdr3_nt: TGTGCCATCAGTGATTCTAGCGGGAGTTCCTACGAGCAGTACTTC; cdr3_aa: CAISDSSGSSYEQYF
v_call: TRBV7-8; clone_size: many; d_call: TRBD2; j_call: TRBJ2-7; cdr3_nt: TGTGCCAGCAGGCCGCTAGCGGGAGGGCCCTACGAGCAGTACTTC; cdr3_aa: CASRPLAGGPYEQYF
v_call: TRBV3-1; clone_size: NA; d_call: TRBD2; j_call: TRBJ2-1; cdr3_nt: TGTGCCAGCAGTTCCACTAGCGTCTTGGAGCAGTTCTTC; cdr3_aa: CASSSTSVLEQFF
v_call: TRBV20-1; clone_size: many; d_call: TRBD1; j_call: TRBJ2-5; cdr3_nt: TGCAGTGCTAGACAGGGGGCGGTCGGGGAGACCCAGTACTTC; cdr3_aa: CSARQGAVGETQYF
v_call: TRBV9; clone_size: many; d_call: NA; j_call: TRBJ2-5; cdr3_nt: TGTGCCAGCAGCGTTAGCGGACGAATCCCAGAGACCCAGTACTTC; cdr3_aa: CASSVSGRIPETQYF
v_call: TRBV13; clone_size: many; d_call: NA; j_call: TRBJ2-3; cdr3_nt: TGTGCCAGCAGCTCCAGGGCAGATACGCAGTATTTT; cdr3_aa: CASSSRADTQYF
v_call: TRBV6-1; clone_size: many; d_call: NA; j_call: TRBJ2-1; cdr3_nt: TGTGCCAGCAGTAGTCGGACAGTTATAGACTCCTACAATGAGCAGTTCTTC; cdr3_aa: CASSSRTVIDSYNEQFF
v_call: TRBV5-1; clone_size: NA; d_call: NA; j_call: TRBJ2-6; cdr3_nt: TGCGCCAGCAGTTATGGGACCTCTGGGGCCAACGTCCTGACTTTC; cdr3_aa: CASSYGTSGANVLTF
v_call: TRBV15; clone_size: many; d_call: NA; j_call: TRBJ2-1; cdr3_nt: TGTGCCACCAGCAGAGGTGGCGGGGTCCATGAGCAGTTCTTC; cdr3_aa: CATSRGGGVHEQFF
v_call: TRBV12-3/TRBV12-4; clone_size: NA; d_call: TRBD1; j_call: TRBJ2-1; cdr3_nt: TGTGCCAGCACCTCGACCGGGACAGGGCACAATGAGCAGTTCTTC; cdr3_aa: CASTSTGTGHNEQFF